This T cell receptor beta chain was sequenced for a study of blood T cell repertoires in COVID-19. Across the study: Acute-phase and convalescent COVID-19 samples originated in the United States, Italy and Spain. Sources were T cells, B-cell-depleted T cells, or PBMCs; the material itself was cDNA or gDNA.

Participants were aged roughly 18 to 95 years, lived in under 25 US areas, and enrolled virtually. A few counts support this clone. In the original workflow: Nucleated cell number was recorded as an estimate derived from reference gene primer amplification. Generated by immunoSEQ multiplex PCR, the TCRdb table keeps only in-frame clones and is missing some. V and J calls and clone size are those listed in that table; D and trimming were worked out from the DNA. The sample lists around 250,000 clones, about 90% occurring once. J gave up 1 base and V 4 bases, and 2 bases lay outside the gene matches. The germline V gene encodes CDR1 ENHRY and CDR2 SYGVKD. The CDR3 consists of 14 residues.

The gene calls are TRBV10-3 and TRBJ1-1, with TRBD1 matching over 8 bases. The TCR was taken from a human donor in a cohort exposed to, infected with or recovered from COVID-19 (not recorded which). The donor label of this sample is uncertain. Specimen: PBMCs or T cells enriched from blood (not recorded which). CDR3: CAISAGTGNTEAFF. Written as DNA, the CDR3 is TGTGCCATCAGTGCTGGGACAGGGAACACTGAAGCTTTCTTT.